This T cell receptor beta chain was recorded in a study of CD8 T cells in ankylosing spondylitis. Concerning this clonotype itself: Its antigen remains unidentified.

V shed 0 bases and J shed 2 bases, with 12 bases lying between them. CDR1 and CDR2 (germline): SGHRS, YFSETQ. The CDR3 is 15 residues long. With molecular barcodes, quantitative 5'-RACE was used to make the TCR beta libraries. TCRdb fed the 5' RACE reads into MiXCR, producing one record per CDR3 protein. The data contain approximately 140,000 distinct CDR3 sequences, approximately 10% of them singletons. Study-level findings and limits: Characteristic, it appeared, of ankylosing spondylitis blood was a TCR beta motif of seven or eight highly homologous variants. Peripheral blood held disease-linked clones only at relatively low frequency, and these were CD8+. Matched synovial fluid from ankylosing spondylitis patients was reported to be enriched for disease-linked clones.

This chain connects TRBV5-1 to TRBJ2-7; no reliable D call. This TCR was sampled from a male donor with ankylosing spondylitis or in good health (not recorded which). Sequencing was done on a sample of blood, either unsorted or a sorted T cell fraction (not recorded which). In DNA, the CDR3 is TGCGCCAGCAGCTTGGGGCCTAACAGCCCCTACGAGCAGTACTTC. Translated, it gives CASSLGPNSPYEQYF. The variable domain in full, completed from reference TRBV5-1 and TRBJ2-7, reads KAGVTQTPRYLIKTRGQQVTLSCSPISGHRSVSWYQQTPGQGLQFLFEYFSETQRNKGNFPGRFSGRQFSNSRSEMNVSTLELGDSALYLCASSLGPNSPYEQYFGPGTRLTVT.